Listed here are 12 T cell receptor beta chains from one sample, sequenced in a study of shared clonotypes between healthy human individuals. Measured with immunoSEQ multiplex PCR; TCRdb has only the in-frame clones, and not every one. The table records about 580,000 clones, more than 95% of them present only once. CD45RO negativity and positive selection for CCR7 defined naive CD8 cells, a population that excluded terminally differentiated effector memory CD45RA+ cells. Sequenced material: naive CD8+ T cells sorted from blood. These receptors came from a man younger than 40 in good health.

J is TRBJ1-2 and V is TRBV30; D is uncertain. Germline V CDR1 and CDR2: GTSNPN, SVGIG (reference sequence). The CDR3 has 14 residues. Trimming shortened V by 2 bases and J by 8 bases, and 18 bases separated the two germline ends. The DNA for the CDR3 is TGTGCCTGGAGTTTATCCCAGGAAAAGGGAGGCTACACCTTC. Protein: CAWSLSQEKGGYTF.

The genes are TRBV9 and TRBJ2-7, with 9 bases aligning to TRBD2. Germline V CDR1 and CDR2: SGDLS, YYNGEE. There are 17 residues in the CDR3. V gave up 4 bases and J gave up 4 bases; unmatched junction bases: 15. The CDR3 DNA reads as TGTGCCAGCAGCCCCCATACCCAGGCTAGCGGGATGTACGAGCAGTACTTC. Translated, it gives CASSPHTQASGMYEQYF.

The CDR3 loop reads CATGTLGGELFF. Here the CDR3 DNA reads TGTGCCACCGGGACATTGGGCGGGGAGCTGTTTTTT. The chain recombines TRBV11-2 with TRBJ2-2; the D gene is possibly TRBD1 (6 bases). The CDR3 runs to 12 residues. In germline, CDR1 is SGHAT, CDR2 FQNNGV. Trimming took 10 bases from V and 7 from J, leaving 13 bases between them.

This chain joins TRBV28 and TRBJ1-1, with D unresolved. CDR3 length equals 15 residues. Germline-derived CDR1 and CDR2 are MDHEN and SYDVKM. Trimming took 5 bases from V and 7 from J, leaving 20 bases between them. The CDR3 DNA is TGTGCCAGCAGTAGTGAGGCTAGTCTTATCGGTGAAGCTTTCTTT. Its translation: CASSSEASLIGEAFF.

The gene calls are TRBV25-1 and TRBJ2-5; D is uncertain. Germline lookup yields CDR1 MGHDK and CDR2 SYGVNS. Trimming pared 7 bases from V and 5 bases from J, leaving 14 bases between. The length of the CDR3 is 13 residues. The CDR3 reads CASTPREEETQYF. The CDR3 nucleotides read TGTGCCAGCACCCCCCGCGAGGAGGAGACCCAGTACTTC.

The chain couples TRBV6-1 to TRBJ2-1; D is possibly TRBD1 (6 bases). CDR3 length: 17 residues. Trimming left V 2 bases short and J 2 bases short, with 16 bases between. Germline CDR1 reads MNHNS; CDR2 reads SASEGT. Written as DNA, the CDR3 is TGTGCCAGCAGTGAAACACCGGGAACAGGGACCTACAATGAGCAGTTCTTC. Its translation: CASSETPGTGTYNEQFF.

V is TRBV18 and J is TRBJ2-7; D ambiguous. The CDR3 is 12 residues long. Looked up from germline, CDR1 is KGHSH and CDR2 is LQKENI. V was shortened by 6 bases and J by 4 bases, with 10 bases between the two germline ends. The DNA for the CDR3 is TGTGCCAGCTCCCCGAACGTTTACGAGCAGTACTTC. Amino acid sequence: CASSPNVYEQYF. Together with reference TRBV18 and TRBJ2-7, the CDR3 gives the full variable domain: NAGVMQNPRHLVRRRGQEARLRCSPMKGHSHVYWYRQLPEEGLKFMVYLQKENIIDESGMPKERFSAEFPKEGPSILRIQQVVRGDSAAYFCASSPNVYEQYFGPGTRLTVT.

This sequence joins TRBV11-2 and TRBJ2-7, with D maybe TRBD2 (6 bases). The CDR3 consists of 17 residues. Germline values: CDR1 SGHAT, CDR2 FQNNGV. V was clipped by 5 bases and J by 3 bases, with 23 bases between them. CDR3 protein: CASSNPGSGRGFYEQYF. The CDR3 region has the DNA TGTGCCAGCAGCAACCCCGGGTCTGGGCGGGGATTCTACGAGCAGTACTTC.

The chain uses TRBV15 and TRBJ1-1; the D gene is possibly TRBD1 (5 bases). The CDR3 length is 13 residues. Germline-derived CDR1 and CDR2 are LNHNV and YYDKDF (reference sequence). Trimming pared 6 bases from V and 2 bases from J, leaving 10 bases between. The CDR3 DNA reads TGTGCCACCAGGGGACCGAAAAACACTGAAGCTTTCTTT. Its translation: CATRGPKNTEAFF.

The J gene is TRBJ2-2, the V gene TRBV6-5; D remains ambiguous. Germline-derived CDR1 and CDR2 are MNHEY and SVGAGI. Trimming shortened V by 2 bases and J by 6 bases, and 7 bases separated the two germline ends. CDR3 length: 13 amino acids. The CDR3 region is CASSYHSSGELFF. CDR3 DNA sequence: TGTGCCAGCAGTTACCACAGCTCCGGGGAGCTGTTTTTT.

The V and J genes are TRBV7-7 and TRBJ2-1, with 9 bases matching TRBD2. The CDR3 totals 16 residues. The J segment lost 8 bases and the V segment lost 1 base, leaving 9 bases of the junction unmatched. CDR1 SSHAT and CDR2 FNYEAQ come from the germline V gene (reference sequence). The CDR3 nucleotides are TGTGCCAGCAGCTTAGATGGGACTAGCAGTCCTCATGAGCAGTTCTTC. It translates to CASSLDGTSSPHEQFF.

As DNA, the CDR3 is TGCGCCAGCAGCCTCCACGGACAATACGAGCAGTACTTC. Translation gives CASSLHGQYEQYF. This chain connects TRBV4-1 to TRBJ2-7, with D tentatively TRBD1 (5 bases). The CDR3 extends over 13 amino acids. Germline-derived CDR1 and CDR2 are MGHRA and YSYEKL. V lost 4 bases to trimming and J lost 4 bases, with 11 bases between them.